This T cell receptor beta chain was recorded in a study of blood T cells in healthy people across ages. Using a J-beta primer mix together with a sample-barcoded 5' primer, a second PCR was run for roughly 7 to 11 cycles. A 12-random-nucleotide template-switch adaptor tagged each cDNA molecule. TCRdb itself ran the 5' RACE reads through MiXCR, one entry per CDR3 protein. The profile shows about 1.5 million distinct CDR3 sequences, 35% to 45% of them singletons. Each sample yielded at least 6 million isolated PBMCs. Germline V gene lookup returns CDR1 MGHRA and CDR2 YSYEKL. The CDR3 covers 15 residues. J gave up 3 bases and V 8 bases, and 9 bases lay outside the gene matches.

This sequence joins TRBV4-1 and TRBJ2-1; TRBD2 matches at 8 bases. The receptor comes from a woman aged 18-30 years in good health. Sample: blood. The CDR3 region is CASRNGRGNYNEQFF. In nucleotides, the CDR3 is TGCGCCAGCCGTAACGGGAGGGGTAACTACAATGAGCAGTTCTTC.